Reported below is one TCR beta chain. Its target is not known. This record comes from a study of T cells in Graves' hyperthyroidism and ophthalmopathy. Study-wide findings and caveats: The model identified upcoming ophthalmopathy a median approximately six months ahead of onset.

The ends were cut back, 4 bases at V and 6 bases at J, with 18 bases in the middle. CDR1 and CDR2 (germline): SGHVS, FQNEAQ. CDR3 length: 16 amino acids. Newly diagnosed hyperthyroidism, duration under 2 months, in patients aged 18 to 65. Clinicians diagnosed patients from clinical symptoms, serum thyroxine and TRAb, thyroid ultrasound and orbital computed tomography. RNA transcripts served as the template for amplifying TCR beta CDR3 regions. The HTBI primer set drove a first-round RT-PCR of the TCR CDR3. TCRdb processed the multiplex PCR reads anew with MiXCR; each CDR3 protein has one entry. Found here are about 560,000 distinct CDR3 sequences, 46% of them singletons; the top ten hold 8.2%.

This chain uses TRBV7-8 with TRBJ2-2; D is tentatively TRBD1 or TRBD2 (6 bases each). The sequence was collected from a woman aged 18-29 years with Graves' hyperthyroidism. The specimen was peripheral blood or thyroid tissue (not recorded which). Here the CDR3 reads CASSSQGYGRSGELFF. Written as DNA, the CDR3 is TGTGCCAGCAGCTCACAGGGATACGGGAGATCCGGGGAGCTGTTTTTT.